This T cell receptor (beta chain) comes out of a study of cytomegalovirus exposure and HLA in healthy donors (dated by TCRdb to about 2017). Some background on the complete study: According to an earlier analysis of a few hundred of the donors, roughly 180 million T cells yielded over 100 million unique TCR beta sequences and less than 300 Gb of sequence data. Rather than drawing on any new phenotypic data, the later analysis identified candidate immune exposures from TCR beta sequences and the way those sequences occurred across donors. Typing coverage varied by locus: 629-630 donors for A, B, C, DRB1 and DQB1; some 520 for DQA1; nearly 610 for DPA1; about 450 for DPB1. About 280 gigabases of sequencing data and around 88 million unique TCR sequences made up an early release that covered about 640 HLA-typed donors. The study profiled the T cell repertoires of some 610 subjects by immunosequencing and related them to cytomegalovirus serostatus. Of the roughly 400 genotyped donors, around 81% fell in the genetic ancestry cluster associated with self-reported Caucasian donors. An earlier analysis of about 600 of the donors used high-throughput TCR beta sequencing to judge whether each TCR beta V gene segment behaved as functional or pseudogenic. The study combined high-throughput TCR immunosequencing, statistical association of individual TCRs with disease status, and machine learning to predict cytomegalovirus infection status. Roughly 5 DR-DQ haplotypes were handled as single units for association and clustering, since linkage in the cohort was strong. Across 300 to 400 genotyped donors of the cohort, an average of 235,054 unique TCR beta nucleotide sequences per donor were sequenced, and approximately 19% of those sequences were non-productive. Donor age, sex, ethnicity and CMV serostatus were compiled together with the repertoire data. A later analysis re-examined previously published TCR beta repertoires from about 670 donors and added high-resolution HLA genotyping to investigate patterns of TCR occurrence. Genome-wide SNP genotypes for about 60% of the 666 donors were used in a later genetic analysis, which treated that subset as a discovery cohort. In addition to the first cohort of around 670 subjects, a separate validation cohort of approximately 110 different subjects was used. All discovery cohort repertoires had been generated using a single sequencing platform. Both class I and class II loci were covered by HLA typing, at four-digit resolution. The study aimed to test whether cataloging public T cell receptors could reveal signatures of past pathogen exposure.

The library relied on the immunoSEQ multiplex PCR assay. For the multiplex PCR, a mixture combining 60 forward primers for TCR Vbeta segments and 13 reverse primers for TCR Jbeta segments was used. A multiplex PCR assay on genomic DNA amplified the CDR3 region of rearranged TCR beta genes. The Illumina HiSeq System was used to sequence the amplified TCR beta libraries as 87-base-pair reads. The source study handled its data this way. In a later analysis, tens of millions of unique TCR beta chains were counted across the roughly 670 repertoires, and roughly 11 million of these chains were shared by at least two donors. Raw reads were error-corrected and collapsed into unique sequences by a nearest-neighbor algorithm in which closely related sequences were merged to remove PCR and sequencing errors. To assign V, D and J gene segments, CDR3 sequences were aligned to IMGT reference sequences. For a sequence to be retained, a match of at least six nucleotides was required to both a V gene segment and a J gene segment. A rearrangement counted as productive if the CDR3 had no stop codons and remained in frame with V and J, and every other rearrangement counted as non-productive. Following IMGT convention, CDR3 was defined as the stretch from the second conserved V-encoded cysteine up to the conserved J-encoded phenylalanine. Sequences without an unambiguous match to a single V gene segment were excluded from the earlier analysis of about 630 of the donors. In an earlier analysis of several hundred of the donors, a V segment was called functional when productive rearrangements were above 56.7%, and segregating when the standard deviation between donors exceeded 5%. A statistical classification framework was developed to diagnose cytomegalovirus status using the catalog of TCR beta chain sequences. A later analysis assigned V and J genes by comparing TCR nucleotide sequences with IMGT/GENE-DB human TR gene sequences. A later analysis assigned CDR3 sequences and most-parsimonious VDJ recombination scenarios with the TCRdist pipeline. In a later analysis, every TCR beta chain was defined by the combination of its CDR3 amino acid sequence and its V-gene family, and reads without a unique V-gene family were dropped. To address suspected cross-contamination and a sequencing artifact, a later analysis removed under 600 highly shared, low-generation-probability nucleotide sequences. In a later analysis, a clonal expansion index for each public chain was calculated from normalized within-repertoire ranks of inferred template counts. A later analysis computed generation probabilities with a VDJ recombination model fitted to out-of-frame rearrangements, and checked the results against IGoR. Hypergeometric tests were used in a later analysis to score TCR-TCR, TCR-HLA and TCR-CMV co-occurrence, with a repertoire-size bias correction applied to the TCR pairs. A later analysis estimated false discovery rates by permuting HLA or CMV assignments 20 times. In a later analysis, co-occurring TCRs were grouped using DBSCAN, and TCRdist sequence similarity was added for clustering within HLA-allele-positive subsets. Repertoires with fewer than 30,000 or more than 120,000 public chains, plus five repertoires with anomalous nucleotide sharing, were excluded from co-occurrence clustering. TCRdb retrieved this table from immuneACCESS and kept in-frame rearrangements only. Not all clones are present; in checked studies, unresolved V genes account for under half, and no reason is known for the remainder. For V, J and clone size, that table is used; D and trimming come from the DNA. This sample has about 170,000 clones in its table, and around 83% of those were observed once. The top ten clones comprise about 2.5% of the sample.

The CDR3 numbers 14 residues from cysteine through phenylalanine. Only the CDR3 DNA stays, 42 bases, in frame from base 1. CDR1 SGHRS and CDR2 YFSETQ are derived from the germline V gene. V ends up 2 bases short and J 4 bases short, with an unmatched junction base count of 1. The paper as a whole reports these results and caveats: A later genetic analysis associated a missense DCLRE1C variant with V-gene and J-gene trimming of TCR beta chains, and an independent cohort replicated the association. The earlier analysis of approximately 560 of the donors excluded fewer than 20 rarely observed V segments, including chromosome 9 orphons, because counts were too low. In vitro tests confirmed that a few of the cytomegalovirus-associated TCR beta chains recognize cytomegalovirus antigens. Because HLA typing was unavailable for some donors at each locus, only the typed subset was used in association tests. It was suggested by the authors that the approach could potentially be generalized to other disease states and immunological phenotypes. A later analysis found that TCR association rates varied across HLA loci, with DRB1 alleles showing the most associated TCRs and HLA-C alleles the fewest. The study listed 164 TCR beta chains as associated with cytomegalovirus. Specific HLA alleles were associated with over 15,000 TCR beta sequences at a false discovery rate of 0.05 in a later analysis. A group of highly shared sequence variants was considered likely to be a technical artifact of the sequencing pipeline. According to a later genetic analysis, donors in an Asian-associated ancestry cluster had fewer N-insertions in productive TCRs than the roughly 700-donor mean. In both the original and validation cohorts, the classifier was reported to diagnose cytomegalovirus status with high specificity and sensitivity. Most TCR sequences were observed very rarely across donors, whereas some public TCRs were present in many individuals. Only TCR beta chains were sequenced in this cohort, and the absence of alpha or paired-chain data limited detectable features. When HLA alleles, especially DR and DQ, strongly co-occurred, TCR associations were difficult to assign to individual alleles. A further reported finding was that TCR beta sequences accurately predicted the HLA-A and HLA-B alleles for most subjects in the first cohort. CMV serostatus was the only immune exposure information available for the cohort. The 87-base-pair reads could not distinguish some IMGT-functional V segments, including TRBV6-2 and TRBV6-3, so those segments were excluded. Broadly in line with IMGT annotations, most TCR beta V segments showed up in productive rearrangements about 87% or about 30% of the time in an earlier analysis of approximately 600 of the donors. A later analysis reported that several top co-occurrence clusters appeared linked to parvovirus B19, influenza, CMV and Epstein-Barr virus. Compared with equally common non-associated chains, HLA-associated TCR beta chains in a later analysis were more clonally expanded and had lower generation probabilities. Presence/absence analyses assumed roughly uniform sequencing depth across donors, an assumption that may not hold. Correlated functional status among segregating V segments might reflect linkage disequilibrium, but an unknown experimental factor could not be ruled out. In a later analysis, most CMV-associated TCR beta chains were found to appear HLA-restricted, with HLA associations seemingly driven largely by CMV exposure.

On this clone: There is no known antigen for this receptor. Nothing much larger sits one base from this clone, and base qualities are not available. Distinct nucleotide sequences in the sample also encode this CDR3.

The cohort consisted of 650 to 850 healthy bone marrow donors. Cohort members were all nominally healthy when sampled, although unrecorded immune exposures were likely present. The donor tested CMV seropositive, placing the donor among the approximately 310 seropositive members of the cohort. A peripheral blood sample was collected from each donor, and TCR beta sequencing was performed on peripheral blood mononuclear cells. Genomic DNA was extracted from the blood cell samples with the Qiagen DNeasy Blood Extraction Kit. The receptor comes from a man aged 25-40 years in good health and CMV-seropositive. The V and J genes are TRBV5-1 and TRBJ2-5; a stretch of 11 junction bases matches TRBD1. The sequencing sample was made of PBMCs. The CDR3 reads CASSFGQGAETQYF. In nucleotide form, the sequence is TGCGCCAGCAGCTTTGGACAGGGGGCAGAGACCCAGTACTTC. Here the CDR3 is joined to the reference TRBV5-1 and TRBJ2-5 genes, and the full variable domain is: KAGVTQTPRYLIKTRGQQVTLSCSPISGHRSVSWYQQTPGQGLQFLFEYFSETQRNKGNFPGRFSGRQFSNSRSEMNVSTLELGDSALYLCASSFGQGAETQYFGPGTRLLVL.